This TCR beta chain was found in a study of Ad26.COV2.S vaccination and SARS-CoV-2 variants. Overall study context: Participant was drawn from the COV1001 Ad26.COV2.S trial arm.

Using immunoSEQ multiplex PCR, the repertoire was profiled, and TCRdb retains in-frame clones only, with some absent. Counted here are some 400,000 clones, around nine tenths occurring once; the ten biggest clones make up under 2%. The treatment denotes: 15 to 20 received Ad26.COV2.S at low or high dose, single or two shots; 5 received placebo; per-sample allocation not given. Material that was analyzed had been drawn on day 63 after the first vaccine or placebo injection. This CDR3 contains 15 residues. The junction had 8 bases not matched to a gene; V was cut back by 7 bases and J by 4 bases. Germline assignment: CDR1 SGHDT and CDR2 YYEEEE.

The chain combines TRBV5-6 with TRBJ2-2; 9 bases map to TRBD2. This clonotype was obtained from a person between 18 and 59 years old who received the Ad26.COV2.S COVID-19 vaccine or a placebo. This sample comprised peripheral blood, obtained in a trial of Ad26.COV2.S vaccine versus placebo. The CDR3 is CASGPSGIVTGELFF. In DNA form, the CDR3 reads TGTGCCAGCGGGCCTAGCGGGATAGTCACCGGGGAGCTGTTTTTT.